Reported below is one T cell receptor (beta chain). This record comes from a study of shared clonotypes between healthy human individuals. CDR3 length equals 14 residues. Germline CDR1 SNHLY, CDR2 FYNNEI. Trimming shortened V by 2 bases and J by 6 bases, and 11 bases separated the two germline ends. Assay used: immunoSEQ multiplex PCR; TCRdb lists only in-frame clones, some missing. The data contain approximately 2,000,000 clones, 85% to 95% of them singletons. Sequencing was performed on naive CD4+ T cells from PBMCs. Subset reported: CD45RA+ positively selected. This clonotype was obtained from a man between 18 and 29 years old in good health. Some clones in this sample may be carry-over from other donors' samples. The V and J genes are TRBV2 and TRBJ1-5; D is undetermined. The CDR3 coding sequence is TGTGCCAGCAGTGAATTTTTAGGGAGTCAGCCCCAGCATTTT. Amino acid sequence: CASSEFLGSQPQHF.